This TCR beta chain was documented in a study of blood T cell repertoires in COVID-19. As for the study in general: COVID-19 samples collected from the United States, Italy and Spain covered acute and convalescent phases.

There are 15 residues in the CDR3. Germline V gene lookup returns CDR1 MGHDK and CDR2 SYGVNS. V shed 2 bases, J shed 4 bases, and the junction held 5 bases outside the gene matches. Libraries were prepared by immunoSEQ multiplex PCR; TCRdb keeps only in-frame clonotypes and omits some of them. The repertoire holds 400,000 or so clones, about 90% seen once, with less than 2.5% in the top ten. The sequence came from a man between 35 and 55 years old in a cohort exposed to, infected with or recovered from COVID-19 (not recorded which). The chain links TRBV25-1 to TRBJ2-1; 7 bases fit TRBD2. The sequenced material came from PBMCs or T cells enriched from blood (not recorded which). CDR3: CASSEQTSPYNEQFF. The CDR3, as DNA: TGTGCCAGCAGTGAACAGACTAGCCCGTACAATGAGCAGTTCTTC.